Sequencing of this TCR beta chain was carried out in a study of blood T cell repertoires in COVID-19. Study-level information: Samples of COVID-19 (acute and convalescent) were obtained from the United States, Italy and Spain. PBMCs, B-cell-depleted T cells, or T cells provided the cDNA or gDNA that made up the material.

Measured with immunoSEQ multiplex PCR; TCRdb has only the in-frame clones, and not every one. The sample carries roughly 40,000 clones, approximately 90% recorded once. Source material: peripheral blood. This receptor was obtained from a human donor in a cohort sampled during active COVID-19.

The CDR3 region has the DNA TGCGCCAGCAGCTCTACTAGCCCTAACACCGGGGAGCTGTTTTTT. It encodes CASSSTSPNTGELFF. This chain uses TRBV5-1 with TRBJ2-2; D might be TRBD2 (6 bases). CDR3 size: 15 residues. Between the trimmed V and J ends, which lost 3 bases and 2 bases, there was a span of 11 bases. CDR1 SGHRS and CDR2 YFSETQ come from the germline V gene.